These T cell receptor beta chains were read from a single sample in a study of blood T cell repertoires in COVID-19. Here immunoSEQ multiplex PCR was the method, and the copy in TCRdb shows in-frame clones only, minus some. The sample shows 400,000 to 550,000 clones, about 90% of them seen only once. Sample: PBMCs or T cells enriched from blood (not recorded which). Receptor source: a woman between 18 and 30 years old with acute COVID-19. Each CDR3 is given with its conserved first and last residue. D genes are given only for firm matches. Clone sizes are given selectively: once, few, many, or a class where the clone is expanded.

size	J	D	V	CDR3	DNA
-	TRBJ1-5	-	TRBV2	CASSAIIRSGLNQPQHF	TGTGCCAGCAGTGCGATCATACGCTCAGGGCTCAATCAGCCCCAGCATTTT
once	TRBJ1-4	-	TRBV12-3/TRBV12-4	CASERGSNEKLFF	TGTGCCAGCGAACGGGGGTCTAATGAAAAACTGTTTTTT
once	TRBJ1-1	-	TRBV28	CASSSETGERVAEAFF	TGTGCCAGCAGTTCCGAGACGGGGGAGAGGGTGGCTGAAGCTTTCTTT
-	TRBJ2-1	-	TRBV4-1	CASSQDSGNEQFF	TGCGCCAGCAGCCAAGATTCAGGGAATGAGCAGTTCTTC
-	TRBJ1-2	TRBD1	TRBV14	CASSQAVGQGIYGYTF	TGTGCCAGCAGCCAAGCGGTGGGACAGGGGATCTACGGCTACACCTTC
-	TRBJ2-5	-	TRBV7-9	CASSFFSPEEGETQYF	TGTGCCAGCAGCTTTTTTAGCCCGGAGGAGGGAGAGACCCAGTACTTC
-	TRBJ1-2	TRBD1	TRBV30	CAWTTGGGLKGYTF	TGTGCCTGGACTACGGGAGGGGGCCTTAAAGGCTACACCTTC
-	TRBJ1-5	-	TRBV30	CASATNSNQPQHF	TGTGCCTCTGCGACAAATAGCAATCAGCCCCAGCATTTT
-	TRBJ2-3	-	TRBV7-9	CASSLGTTASTDTQYF	TGTGCCAGCAGCCTGGGGACAACGGCTAGCACAGATACGCAGTATTTT
few	TRBJ1-2	-	TRBV6-4	CASRDGSNYGYTF	TGTGCCAGCAGGGACGGCTCTAACTATGGCTACACCTTC
-	TRBJ1-2	-	TRBV6-1	CASSETQGYGYTF	TGTGCCAGCAGTGAAACCCAGGGGTATGGCTACACCTTC
-	TRBJ2-7	-	TRBV6-5	CASSYSRHESYEQYF	TGTGCCAGCAGTTACTCGAGACACGAGTCCTACGAGCAGTACTTC
-	TRBJ2-5	TRBD2	TRBV7-8	CASSSLAGGPLRETQYF	TGTGCCAGCAGCTCTCTAGCGGGAGGTCCCCTCAGGGAGACCCAGTACTTC
-	TRBJ2-7	-	TRBV9	CASSVQVMDEQYF	TGTGCCAGCAGCGTACAGGTAATGGACGAGCAGTACTTC